This TCR beta chain was captured by sequencing in a study of cytomegalovirus exposure and HLA in healthy donors. About the study: There were roughly 80 million unique TCRs (from HLA-typed donors) in an early data release.

V lost 4 bases and J lost 5; bases outside the gene matches: 10. Germline assignment: CDR1 MDHEN and CDR2 SYDVKM. This CDR3 contains 17 residues. The PCR employed 60 Vbeta primers together with 13 Jbeta primers. The method was immunoSEQ multiplex PCR; TCRdb's version includes in-frame clones alone and lacks a portion of them. Its table records 56,000 or so clones. The sequencing sample was made of PBMCs. The TCR sequence derives from a female donor in good health and CMV-seronegative. V gene TRBV28 combines with J gene TRBJ2-1; 11 bases fit TRBD2. The CDR3 bases are TGTGCCAGCAGTTCGGGGACTAGCGGTCCTACCGACAATGAGCAGTTCTTC. It codes for CASSSGTSGPTDNEQFF.